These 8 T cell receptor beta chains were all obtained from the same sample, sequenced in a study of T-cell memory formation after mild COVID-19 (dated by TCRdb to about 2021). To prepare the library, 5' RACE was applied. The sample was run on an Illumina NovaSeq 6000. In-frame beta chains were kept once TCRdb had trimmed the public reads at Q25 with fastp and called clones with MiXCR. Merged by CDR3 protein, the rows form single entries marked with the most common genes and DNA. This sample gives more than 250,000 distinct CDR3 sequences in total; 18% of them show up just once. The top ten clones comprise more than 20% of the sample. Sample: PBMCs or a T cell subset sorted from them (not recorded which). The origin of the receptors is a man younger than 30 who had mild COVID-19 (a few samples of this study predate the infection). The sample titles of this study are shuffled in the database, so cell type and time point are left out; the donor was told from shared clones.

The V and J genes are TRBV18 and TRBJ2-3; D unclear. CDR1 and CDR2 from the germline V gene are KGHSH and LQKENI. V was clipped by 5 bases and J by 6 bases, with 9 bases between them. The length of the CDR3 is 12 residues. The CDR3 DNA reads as TGTGCCAGCTCAACAGCTCGGGATACGCAGTATTTT. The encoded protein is CASSTARDTQYF.

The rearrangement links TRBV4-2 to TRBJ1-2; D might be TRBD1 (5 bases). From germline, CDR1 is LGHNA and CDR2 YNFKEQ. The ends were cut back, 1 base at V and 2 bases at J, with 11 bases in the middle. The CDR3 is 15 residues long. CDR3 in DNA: TGTGCCAGCAGCCAAGTGGAGGGGCCGAACTATGGCTACACCTTC. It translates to CASSQVEGPNYGYTF.

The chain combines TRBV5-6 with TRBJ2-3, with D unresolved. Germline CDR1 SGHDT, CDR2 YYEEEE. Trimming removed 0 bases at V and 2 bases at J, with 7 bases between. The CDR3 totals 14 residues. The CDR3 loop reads CASSLGPYTDTQYF. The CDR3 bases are TGTGCCAGCAGCTTGGGCCCGTACACAGATACGCAGTATTTT.

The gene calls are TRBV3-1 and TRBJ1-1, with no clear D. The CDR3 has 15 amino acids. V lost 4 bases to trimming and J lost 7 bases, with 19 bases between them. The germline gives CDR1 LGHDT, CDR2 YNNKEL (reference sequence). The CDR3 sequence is CASSRLVGIFGEAFF. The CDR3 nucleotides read TGTGCCAGCAGCCGTCTAGTCGGAATATTTGGTGAAGCTTTCTTT.

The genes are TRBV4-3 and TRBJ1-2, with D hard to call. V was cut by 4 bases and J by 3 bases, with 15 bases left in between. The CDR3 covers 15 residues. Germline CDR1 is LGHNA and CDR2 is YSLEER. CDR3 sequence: CASSRKPIGDYGYTF. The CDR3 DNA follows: TGCGCCAGCAGCCGGAAGCCCATCGGGGACTATGGCTACACCTTC.

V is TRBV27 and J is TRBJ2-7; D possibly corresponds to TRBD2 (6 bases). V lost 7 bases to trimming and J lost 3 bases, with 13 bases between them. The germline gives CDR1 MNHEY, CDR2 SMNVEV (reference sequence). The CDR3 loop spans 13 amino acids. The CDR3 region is CASTRGPLYEQYF. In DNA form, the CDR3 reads TGTGCCAGCACGCGGGGTCCACTCTACGAGCAGTACTTC.

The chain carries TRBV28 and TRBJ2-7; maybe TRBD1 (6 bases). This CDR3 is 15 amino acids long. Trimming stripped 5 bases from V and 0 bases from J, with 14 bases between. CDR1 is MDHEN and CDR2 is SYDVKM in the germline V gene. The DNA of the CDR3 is TGTGCCAGCAGTGGGTCGGACAGAGCCTCCTACGAGCAGTACGTC. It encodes CASSGSDRASYEQYV.

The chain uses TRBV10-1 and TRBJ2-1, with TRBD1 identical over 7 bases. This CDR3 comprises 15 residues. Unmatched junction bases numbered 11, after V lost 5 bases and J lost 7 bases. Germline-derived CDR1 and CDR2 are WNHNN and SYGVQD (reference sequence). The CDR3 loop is CASSLRGGSINEQFF. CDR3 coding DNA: TGCGCCAGCAGTCTACGAGGGGGCTCCATTAATGAGCAGTTCTTC.